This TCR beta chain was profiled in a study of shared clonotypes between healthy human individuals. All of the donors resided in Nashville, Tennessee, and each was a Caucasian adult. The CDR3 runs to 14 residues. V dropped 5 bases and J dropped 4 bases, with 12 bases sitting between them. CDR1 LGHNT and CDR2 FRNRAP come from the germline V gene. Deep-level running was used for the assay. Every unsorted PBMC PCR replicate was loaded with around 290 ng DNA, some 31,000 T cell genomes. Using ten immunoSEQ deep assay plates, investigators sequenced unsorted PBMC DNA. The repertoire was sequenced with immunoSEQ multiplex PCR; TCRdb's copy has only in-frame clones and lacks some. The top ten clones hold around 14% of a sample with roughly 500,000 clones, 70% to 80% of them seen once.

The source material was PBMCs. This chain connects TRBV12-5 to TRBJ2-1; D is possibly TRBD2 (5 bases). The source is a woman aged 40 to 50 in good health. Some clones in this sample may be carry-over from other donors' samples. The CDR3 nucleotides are TGTGCTAGTGGTCTCGGACTCGTATACAATGAGCAGTTCTTC. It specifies CASGLGLVYNEQFF.